Listed below are T cell receptor beta chains from one sample, sequenced in a study of CD8 T cells in ankylosing spondylitis. TCRdb used MiXCR to reprocess the 5' RACE reads, holding one entry per CDR3 protein. Among just under 550,000 distinct CDR3 sequences listed, more than 9.5% were seen once. The sequenced sample consisted of blood, either unsorted or a sorted T cell fraction (not recorded which). These receptors originate from a male donor with ankylosing spondylitis. CDR3s leave out the opening cysteine and the closing phenylalanine or tryptophan. D genes are given only for firm matches.

cdr3_aa j_call v_call cdr3_length d_call
ASSPSGPDTQY TRBJ2-3 TRBV4-1 11 .
ASSLAGAADNEQF TRBJ2-1 TRBV7-6 13 .
ASSESGQGF TRBJ2-1 TRBV25-1 9 TRBD1
ASSPRGRNGYT TRBJ1-2 TRBV3-1 11 TRBD1
ASSYKGLAGGYNEQF TRBJ2-1 TRBV5-5 15 TRBD2
ASSQGTGGMGNTIY TRBJ1-3 TRBV3-1 14 TRBD1
ASSFQGASTDTQY TRBJ2-3 TRBV5-6 13 .
ASSFNPDEQF TRBJ2-1 TRBV7-2 10 .
SAETPGLAGGREF TRBJ2-1 TRBV20-1 13 TRBD2
SVGGHSSTDTQY TRBJ2-3 TRBV29-1 12 .
ASSLDTSFGEQF TRBJ2-1 TRBV7-2 12 .
ASSLGLAGGTKNEQF TRBJ2-1 TRBV7-9 15 TRBD2
ASRPRGTGTDTQY TRBJ2-3 TRBV28 13 .
SARRFGLNNSPLH TRBJ1-6 TRBV20-1 13 .
SVALITSEQY TRBJ2-7 TRBV29-1 10 .
ASSLYRGLEQF TRBJ2-1 TRBV27 11 TRBD1
ASSPGDIYGYT TRBJ1-2 TRBV5-1 11 .
ASSNLDYPIAKNIQY TRBJ2-4 TRBV11-3 15 .
SASGNTGELF TRBJ2-2 TRBV20-1 10 .
ASSSTVDQPQH TRBJ1-5 TRBV6-6 11 .
ASSSSRDRTYYEQY TRBJ2-7 TRBV5-5 14 TRBD1
SAQDSGDEQF TRBJ2-1 TRBV20-1 10 .
ASSLGPPSETQY TRBJ2-5 TRBV5-1 12 .
ASSFGGAPTYEQY TRBJ2-7 TRBV28 13 .
ASGDSPYGYT TRBJ1-2 TRBV12-3/TRBV12-4 10 TRBD1
ASSLGLAGVGNEQF TRBJ2-1 TRBV7-2 14 TRBD2
SAKRGGATDTQY TRBJ2-3 TRBV29-1 12 TRBD2
AISEGQGNTGELF TRBJ2-2 TRBV10-3 13 .
ASSETGSGETQY TRBJ2-5 TRBV6-1 12 .